This T cell receptor (beta chain) was observed in a study of blood T cells in healthy people across ages. Study results and caveats: No one knew whether donors had CMV, which possibly confounded expanded clonotype changes. Fewer expanded clones and more diversity marked long-lived versus aged donors.

The germline gives CDR1 MGHRA, CDR2 YSYEKL. The length of the CDR3 is 16 residues. With regard to this clonotype: Its antigen is not known. Its ends do not fully match the called genes, so a read error is possible.

A second PCR, run for about 7 to 11 cycles, used a sample-barcoded 5' primer plus a J-beta primer mix. TCRdb ran MiXCR on the 5' RACE reads and lists one entry per CDR3 protein. The sample comprises fewer than 950,000 distinct CDR3 sequences, roughly 35% of which are singletons, and under 15% rests with the top ten. Isolation per sample recovered at least 7 million PBMCs. The chain links TRBV4-1 to TRBJ2-1; tentative D call: TRBD2 (6 bases). The sequence was collected from a man aged 18-30 years in good health. Sequenced: blood. The CDR3, as DNA: TGCGCCACCACCCTGGGGGGACTCCAATCCTCCAATGAGCAGTTCTTC. It is translated as CATTLGGLQSSNEQFF.